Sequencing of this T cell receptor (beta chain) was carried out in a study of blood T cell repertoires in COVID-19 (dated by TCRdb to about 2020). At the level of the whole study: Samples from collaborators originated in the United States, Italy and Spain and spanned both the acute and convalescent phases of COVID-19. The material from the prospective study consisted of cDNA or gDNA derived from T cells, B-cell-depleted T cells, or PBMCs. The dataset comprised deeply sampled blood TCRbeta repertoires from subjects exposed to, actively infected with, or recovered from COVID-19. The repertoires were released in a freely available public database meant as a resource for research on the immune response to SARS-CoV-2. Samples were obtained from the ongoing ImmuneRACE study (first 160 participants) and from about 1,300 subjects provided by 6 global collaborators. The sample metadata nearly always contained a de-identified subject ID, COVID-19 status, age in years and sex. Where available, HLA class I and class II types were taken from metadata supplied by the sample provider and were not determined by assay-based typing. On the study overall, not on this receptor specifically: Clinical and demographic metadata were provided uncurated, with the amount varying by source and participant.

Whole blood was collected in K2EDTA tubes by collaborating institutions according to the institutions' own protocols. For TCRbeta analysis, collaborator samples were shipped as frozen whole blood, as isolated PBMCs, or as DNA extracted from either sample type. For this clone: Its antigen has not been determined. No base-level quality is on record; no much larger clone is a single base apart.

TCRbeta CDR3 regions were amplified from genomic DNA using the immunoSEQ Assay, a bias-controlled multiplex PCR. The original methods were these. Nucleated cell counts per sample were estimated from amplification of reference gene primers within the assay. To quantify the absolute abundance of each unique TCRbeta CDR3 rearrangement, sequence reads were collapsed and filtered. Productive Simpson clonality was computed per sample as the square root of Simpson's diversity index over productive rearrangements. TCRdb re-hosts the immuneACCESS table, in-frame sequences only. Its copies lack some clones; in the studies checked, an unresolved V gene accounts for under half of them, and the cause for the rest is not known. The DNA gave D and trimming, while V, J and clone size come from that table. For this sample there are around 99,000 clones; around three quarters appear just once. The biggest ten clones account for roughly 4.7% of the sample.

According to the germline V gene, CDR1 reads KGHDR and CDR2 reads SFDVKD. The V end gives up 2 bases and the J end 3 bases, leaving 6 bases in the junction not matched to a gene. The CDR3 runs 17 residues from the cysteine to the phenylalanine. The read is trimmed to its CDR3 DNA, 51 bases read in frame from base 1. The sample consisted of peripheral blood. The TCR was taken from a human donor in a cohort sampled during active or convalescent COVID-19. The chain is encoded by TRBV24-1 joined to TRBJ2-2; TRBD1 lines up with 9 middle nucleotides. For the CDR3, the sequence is CATSDSLWTGDTGELFF. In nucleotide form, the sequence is TGTGCCACCAGTGATTCCCTTTGGACAGGGGACACCGGGGAGCTGTTTTTT.